The present T cell receptor beta chain was sequenced within a study of T cells in Graves' hyperthyroidism and ophthalmopathy. Amplification yielded TCR beta CDR3 regions, with RNA transcripts as the source. A first-round RT-PCR of the TCR CDR3 used the HTBI primer set. TCRdb reprocessed the multiplex PCR reads with MiXCR, giving one entry per CDR3 protein. The table lists 600,000 to 900,000 distinct CDR3 sequences, 16% of them singletons. From germline, CDR1 is ENHRY and CDR2 SYGVKD. V gave up 10 bases and J gave up 0 bases, with 12 bases separating them. The CDR3 contains 13 residues. This clonotype was detected a few times. The definition of stable Graves' hyperthyroidism was no ophthalmopathy progression within 18 months.

This TCR was recovered from a man aged 18 to 30 with Graves' hyperthyroidism. Input material: blood. The rearrangement uses TRBV10-3 and TRBJ1-2; the D gene is possibly TRBD1 (5 bases). CDR3 region: CATLGGANYGYTF. CDR3 nucleotides: TGTGCCACCCTCGGGGGGGCTAACTATGGCTACACCTTC.